This passage covers 8 T cell receptor beta chains from one sample sequenced in a study of response to subunit inactivated influenza vaccine. TCRdb re-derived calls from the RT-PCR reads in MiXCR, one entry per CDR3 protein. The profile shows roughly 570,000 distinct CDR3 sequences, 10% to 15% of them singletons. Material: PBMCs from blood, obtained 45 days after vaccination. These receptors originate from a man aged 45-60 years who received an inactivated influenza vaccine.

This clonotype has only a few counts. J is TRBJ2-4 and V is TRBV6-2 or TRBV6-3; D remains ambiguous. Germline loops: CDR1 MNHEY, CDR2 SVGEGT. This CDR3 spans 16 amino acids. V dropped 0 bases and J dropped 0 bases, with 9 bases sitting between them. The CDR3 region has the DNA TGTGCCAGCAGTTACTCGGTCCCGCGAGCCAAAAACATTCAGTACTTC. This gives the protein CASSYSVPRAKNIQYF.

This clonotype was observed a few times. The chain carries TRBV4-3 and TRBJ2-1; tentatively, D is TRBD2 (5 bases). CDR1 and CDR2 from the germline V gene are LGHNA and YSLEER. This CDR3 has 16 residues. V shed 4 bases and J shed 2 bases, with 15 bases lying between them. CDR3 nucleotides: TGCGCCAGCAGCCCCCGAGGGAGTTACGCCTACAATGAGCAGTTCTTC. It codes for CASSPRGSYAYNEQFF.

Only a few counts were recorded for this clonotype. This chain links TRBV20-1 with TRBJ2-1; 12 bases match TRBD2. The germline V gene encodes CDR1 DFQATT and CDR2 SNEGSKA (reference sequence). The V gene end was trimmed by 6 bases and the J gene end by 7 bases; junction bases not matched to a gene: 7. This CDR3 spans 14 amino acids. CDR3 sequence reads: CSARLAGVQNEQFF. The CDR3 DNA sequence: TGCAGTGCAAGACTAGCGGGAGTCCAAAATGAGCAGTTCTTC.

This clonotype was seen a few times. J is TRBJ1-5 and V is TRBV5-5; 7 nucleotides agree with TRBD1. The CDR3 runs 15 residues. CDR1 and CDR2 (germline): SGHKS, YYEKEE (reference sequence). After removal of 2 bases from V and 6 bases from J, the junction contained 8 bases not matched to a gene. Here the CDR3 reads CASSFGRDSSQPQHF. The CDR3 nucleotides read TGTGCCAGCAGCTTTGGCCGGGACAGTTCTCAGCCCCAGCATTTT.

The chain employs TRBV5-5 and TRBJ2-3; D ambiguous. Germline assignment: CDR1 SGHKS and CDR2 YYEKEE (reference sequence). The CDR3 extends over 13 amino acids. Between the trimmed V and J ends, which lost 0 bases and 4 bases, there was a span of 6 bases. The CDR3 DNA reads TGTGCCAGCAGCTTGGGGGCTTCAGATACGCAGTATTTT. Encoded protein: CASSLGASDTQYF.

V and J are TRBV12-3 or TRBV12-4 and TRBJ1-1; perhaps TRBD1 as D (5 bases). The V gene lost 3 bases and the J gene lost 5 bases, with 13 bases spanning the gap. This CDR3 region has 14 residues. The CDR3 loop is CASSLSQRGTEAFF. The CDR3 DNA reads as TGTGCCAGCAGTTTGAGCCAGAGGGGTACTGAAGCTTTCTTT.

Many counts were recorded for this clonotype. The chain carries TRBV20-1 and TRBJ2-2; 10 positions match TRBD1. With V trimmed by 0 bases and J by 2 bases, 6 bases remained unmatched. Per the germline V gene, CDR1 is DFQATT and CDR2 is SNEGSKA (reference sequence). This CDR3 spans 17 amino acids. CDR3 sequence: CSARDLRTGGNTGELFF. CDR3 in DNA: TGCAGTGCTAGAGATCTAAGGACAGGGGGTAACACCGGGGAGCTGTTTTTT.

Only a few counts were recorded for this clonotype. This chain links TRBV5-5 with TRBJ2-3, with a weak D call TRBD1 (6 bases). With 4 bases removed from V and 4 bases from J, the gap between germline ends came to 19 bases. The CDR3 is 16 amino acids. CDR1 and CDR2 (germline): SGHKS, YYEKEE (reference sequence). The CDR3: CASSPLQGLGPDTQYF. The CDR3 DNA reads TGTGCCAGCAGCCCCCTACAGGGATTAGGCCCAGATACGCAGTATTTT. The entire variable domain, with the rest obtained from reference TRBV5-5 and TRBJ2-3, is as follows: DAGVTQSPTHLIKTRGQQVTLRCSPISGHKSVSWYQQVLGQGPQFIFQYYEKEERGRGNFPDRFSARQFPNYSSELNVNALLLGDSALYLCASSPLQGLGPDTQYFGPGTRLTVL.